This note documents a single T cell receptor (beta chain) sequence. The antigen is unknown. This entry belongs to a study of cytomegalovirus exposure and HLA in healthy donors. Broader study findings: A missense variant in DCLRE1C was later tied to TCR beta V- and J-gene trimming.

PCR primers comprised 60 Vbeta and 13 Jbeta primers. TCRdb keeps only in-frame clones here, not all; method: immunoSEQ multiplex PCR. The sample has about 110,000 clones; roughly 14% are singletons. Trimming took 0 bases from V and 1 from J; bases not matched to a gene: 3. This CDR3 is built from 16 residues. The chain carries TRBV23-1 and TRBJ2-5; TRBD1 matches 9 bases. TRBV23-1 counts as an open reading frame of uncertain function. Sequencing used PBMCs. This clonotype was sampled from a young woman in good health and CMV-seronegative. The CDR3 protein is CASSQSRDRAQETQYF. The CDR3 DNA is TGCGCCAGCAGTCAATCGCGGGACAGGGCCCAAGAGACCCAGTACTTC.